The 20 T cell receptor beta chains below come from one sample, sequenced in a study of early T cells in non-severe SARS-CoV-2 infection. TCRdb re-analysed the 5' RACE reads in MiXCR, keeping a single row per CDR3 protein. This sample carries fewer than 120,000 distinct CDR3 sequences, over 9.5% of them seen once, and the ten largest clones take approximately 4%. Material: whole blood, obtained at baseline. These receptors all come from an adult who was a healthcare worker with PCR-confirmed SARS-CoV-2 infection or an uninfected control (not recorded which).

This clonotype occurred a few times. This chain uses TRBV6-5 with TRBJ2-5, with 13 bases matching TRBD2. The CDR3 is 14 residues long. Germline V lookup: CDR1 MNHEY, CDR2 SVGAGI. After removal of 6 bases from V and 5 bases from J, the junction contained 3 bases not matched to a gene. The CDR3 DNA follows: TGTGCCAGCAGACTAGCGGGAGGGACGGAGACCCAGTACTTC. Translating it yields CASRLAGGTETQYF.

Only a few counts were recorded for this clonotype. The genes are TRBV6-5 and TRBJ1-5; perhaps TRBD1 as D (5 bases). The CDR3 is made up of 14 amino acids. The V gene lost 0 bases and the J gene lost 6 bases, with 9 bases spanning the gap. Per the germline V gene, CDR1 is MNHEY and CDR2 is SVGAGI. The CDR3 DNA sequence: TGTGCCAGCAGTTACTCCAGGGACGTTCAGCCCCAGCATTTT. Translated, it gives CASSYSRDVQPQHF.

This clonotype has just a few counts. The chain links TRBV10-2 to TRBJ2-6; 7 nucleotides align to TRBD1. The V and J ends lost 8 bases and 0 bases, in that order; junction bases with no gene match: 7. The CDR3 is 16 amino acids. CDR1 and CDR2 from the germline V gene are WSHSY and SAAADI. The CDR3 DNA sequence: TGCGCCAGCCAACCGGGACAGCTCTCTGGGGCCAACGTCCTGACTTTC. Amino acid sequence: CASQPGQLSGANVLTF.

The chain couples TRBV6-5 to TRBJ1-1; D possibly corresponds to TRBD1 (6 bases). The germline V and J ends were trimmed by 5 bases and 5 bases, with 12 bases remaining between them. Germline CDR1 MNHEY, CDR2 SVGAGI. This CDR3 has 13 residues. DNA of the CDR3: TGTGCCAGCAGTGCTACAGGGTGGACTGAAGCTTTCTTT. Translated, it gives CASSATGWTEAFF.

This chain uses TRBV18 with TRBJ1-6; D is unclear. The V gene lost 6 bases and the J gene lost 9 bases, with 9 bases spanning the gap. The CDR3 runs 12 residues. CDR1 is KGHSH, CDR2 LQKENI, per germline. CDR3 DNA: TGTGCCAGCTCGCCCGATCTTTCACCCCTCCACTTT. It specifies CASSPDLSPLHF.

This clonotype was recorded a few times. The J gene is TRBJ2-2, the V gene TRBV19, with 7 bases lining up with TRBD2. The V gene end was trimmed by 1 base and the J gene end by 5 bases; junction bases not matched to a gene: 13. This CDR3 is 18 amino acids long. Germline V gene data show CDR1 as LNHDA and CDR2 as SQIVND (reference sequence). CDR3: CASSIVVSTGLRTGELFF. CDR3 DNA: TGTGCCAGTAGTATAGTTGTTTCGACGGGACTACGTACCGGGGAGCTGTTTTTT.

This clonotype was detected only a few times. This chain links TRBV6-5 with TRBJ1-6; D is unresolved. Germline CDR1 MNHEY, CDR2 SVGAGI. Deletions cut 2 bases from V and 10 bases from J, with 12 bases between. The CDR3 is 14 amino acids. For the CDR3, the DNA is TGTGCCAGCAGTTACGGTGAGGGAAGATCACCCCTCCACTTT. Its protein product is CASSYGEGRSPLHF.

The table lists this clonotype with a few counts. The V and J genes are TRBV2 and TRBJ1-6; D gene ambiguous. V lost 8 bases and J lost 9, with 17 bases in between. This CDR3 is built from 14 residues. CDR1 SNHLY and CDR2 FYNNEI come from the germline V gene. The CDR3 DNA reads TGTGCCAGCTTCCGACCCGGTGGTGGTTCACCCCTCCACTTT. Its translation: CASFRPGGGSPLHF.

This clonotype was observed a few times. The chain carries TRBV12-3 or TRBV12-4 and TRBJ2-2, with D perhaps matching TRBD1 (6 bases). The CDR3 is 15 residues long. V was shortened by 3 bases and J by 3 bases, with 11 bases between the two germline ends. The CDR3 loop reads CASSFRQADTGELFF. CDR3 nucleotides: TGTGCCAGCAGTTTTAGACAGGCCGACACCGGGGAGCTGTTTTTT.

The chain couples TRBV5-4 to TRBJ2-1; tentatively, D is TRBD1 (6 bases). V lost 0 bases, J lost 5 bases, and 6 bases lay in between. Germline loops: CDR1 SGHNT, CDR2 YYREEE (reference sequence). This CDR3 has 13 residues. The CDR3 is CASSLDRDNEQFF. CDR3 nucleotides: TGTGCCAGCAGCTTGGACAGGGACAATGAGCAGTTCTTC.

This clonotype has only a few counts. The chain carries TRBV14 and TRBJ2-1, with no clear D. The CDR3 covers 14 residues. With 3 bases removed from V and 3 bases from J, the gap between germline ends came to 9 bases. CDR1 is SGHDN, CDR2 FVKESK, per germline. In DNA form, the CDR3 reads TGTGCCAGCAGCCAGACTGCTATCTACAATGAGCAGTTCTTC. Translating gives CASSQTAIYNEQFF.

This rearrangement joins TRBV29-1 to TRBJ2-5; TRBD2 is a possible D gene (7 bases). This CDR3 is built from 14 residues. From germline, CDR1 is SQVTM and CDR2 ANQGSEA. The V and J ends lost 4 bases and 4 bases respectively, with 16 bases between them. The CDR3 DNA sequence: TGCAGCGTTGGGACAGCGGGGCGATCAGAGACCCAGTACTTC. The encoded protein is CSVGTAGRSETQYF.

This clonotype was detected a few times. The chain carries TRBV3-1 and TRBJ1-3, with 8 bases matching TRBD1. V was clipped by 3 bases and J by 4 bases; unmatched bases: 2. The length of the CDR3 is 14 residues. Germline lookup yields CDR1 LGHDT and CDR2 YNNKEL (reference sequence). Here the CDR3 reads CASSQDRAGNTIYF. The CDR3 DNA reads TGTGCCAGCAGCCAGGACAGGGCAGGAAACACCATATATTTT.

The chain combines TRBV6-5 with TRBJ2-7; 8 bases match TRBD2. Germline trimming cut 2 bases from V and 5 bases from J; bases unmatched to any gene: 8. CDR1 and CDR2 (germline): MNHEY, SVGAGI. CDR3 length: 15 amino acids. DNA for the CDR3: TGTGCCAGCAGTTACCGACGGCGGGGGGCCGACGAGCAGTACTTC. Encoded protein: CASSYRRRGADEQYF.

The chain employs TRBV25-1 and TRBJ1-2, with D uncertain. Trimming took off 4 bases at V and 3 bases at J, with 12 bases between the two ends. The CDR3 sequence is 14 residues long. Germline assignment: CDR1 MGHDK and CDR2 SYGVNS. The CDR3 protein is CASSGPLPHYGYTF. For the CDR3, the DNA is TGTGCCAGCAGTGGGCCTCTTCCGCACTATGGCTACACCTTC.

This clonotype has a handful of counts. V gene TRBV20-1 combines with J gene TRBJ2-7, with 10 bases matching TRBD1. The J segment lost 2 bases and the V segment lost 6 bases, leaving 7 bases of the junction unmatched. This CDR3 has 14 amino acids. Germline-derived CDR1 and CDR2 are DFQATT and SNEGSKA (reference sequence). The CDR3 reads CSAPRGTGAYEQYF. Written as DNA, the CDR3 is TGCAGTGCCCCAAGGGGGACAGGGGCCTACGAGCAGTACTTC.

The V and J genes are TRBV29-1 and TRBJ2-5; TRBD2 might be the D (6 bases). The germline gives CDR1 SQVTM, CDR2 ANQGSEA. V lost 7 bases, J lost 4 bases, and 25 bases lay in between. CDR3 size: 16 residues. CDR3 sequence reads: CSGGRNTPVGLETQYF. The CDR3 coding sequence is TGCAGCGGTGGGCGGAATACGCCGGTGGGACTAGAGACCCAGTACTTC.

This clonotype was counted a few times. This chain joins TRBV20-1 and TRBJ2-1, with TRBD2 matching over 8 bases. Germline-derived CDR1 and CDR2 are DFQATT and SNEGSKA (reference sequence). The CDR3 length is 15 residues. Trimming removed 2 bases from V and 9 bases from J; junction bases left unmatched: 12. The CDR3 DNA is TGCAGTGCTAGACTACAACGGACTAGCTTTGGTGAGCAGTTCTTC. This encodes CSARLQRTSFGEQFF.

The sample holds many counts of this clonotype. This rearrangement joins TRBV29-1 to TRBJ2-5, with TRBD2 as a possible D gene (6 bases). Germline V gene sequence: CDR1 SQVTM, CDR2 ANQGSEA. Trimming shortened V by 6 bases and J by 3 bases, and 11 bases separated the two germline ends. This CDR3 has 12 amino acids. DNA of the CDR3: TGCAGCGTATCCGGGGGAGAAGAGACCCAGTACTTC. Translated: CSVSGGEETQYF.

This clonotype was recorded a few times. CDR3: CAWRAVLGSVNTEAFF. Written as DNA, the CDR3 is TGTGCCTGGAGGGCTGTTCTGGGATCCGTGAACACTGAAGCTTTCTTT. J is TRBJ1-1 and V is TRBV30; D is undetermined. V was trimmed by 3 bases and J by 0 bases, leaving 17 bases between them. Per the germline V gene, CDR1 is GTSNPN and CDR2 is SVGIG (reference sequence). The CDR3 spans 16 residues.